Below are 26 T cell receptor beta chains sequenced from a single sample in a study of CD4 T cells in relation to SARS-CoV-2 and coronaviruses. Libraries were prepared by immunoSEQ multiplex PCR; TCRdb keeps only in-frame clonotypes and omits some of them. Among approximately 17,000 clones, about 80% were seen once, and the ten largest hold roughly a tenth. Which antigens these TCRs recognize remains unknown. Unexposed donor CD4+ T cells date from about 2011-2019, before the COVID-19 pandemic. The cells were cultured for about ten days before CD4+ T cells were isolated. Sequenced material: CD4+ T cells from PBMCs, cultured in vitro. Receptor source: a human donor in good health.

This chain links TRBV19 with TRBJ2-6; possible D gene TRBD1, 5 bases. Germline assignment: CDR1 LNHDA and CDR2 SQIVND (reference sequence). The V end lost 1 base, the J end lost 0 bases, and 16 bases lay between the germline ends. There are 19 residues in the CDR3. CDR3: CASSIVGRVRFSGANVLTF. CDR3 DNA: TGTGCCAGTAGTATAGTAGGCAGGGTCCGTTTCTCTGGGGCCAACGTCCTGACTTTC.

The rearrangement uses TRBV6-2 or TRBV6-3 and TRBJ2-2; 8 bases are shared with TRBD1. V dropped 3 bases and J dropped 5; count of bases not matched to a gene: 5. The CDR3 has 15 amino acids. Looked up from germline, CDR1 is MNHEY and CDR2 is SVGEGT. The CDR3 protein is CASSYFTGGTGELFF. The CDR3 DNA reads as TGTGCCAGCAGTTATTTCACAGGGGGGACCGGGGAGCTGTTTTTT.

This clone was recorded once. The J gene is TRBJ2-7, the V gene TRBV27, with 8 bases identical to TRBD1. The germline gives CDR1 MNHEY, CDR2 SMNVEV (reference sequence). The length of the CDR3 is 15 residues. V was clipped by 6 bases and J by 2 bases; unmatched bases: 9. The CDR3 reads CASSPDTGGPYEQYF. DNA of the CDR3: TGTGCCAGCAGCCCTGATACAGGGGGACCCTACGAGCAGTACTTC.

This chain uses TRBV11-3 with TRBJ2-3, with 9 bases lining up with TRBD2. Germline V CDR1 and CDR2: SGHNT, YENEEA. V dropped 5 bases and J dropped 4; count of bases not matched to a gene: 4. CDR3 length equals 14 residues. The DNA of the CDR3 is TGTGCCAGCAGCACCGGGACTAGCCCAGATACGCAGTATTTT. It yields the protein CASSTGTSPDTQYF.

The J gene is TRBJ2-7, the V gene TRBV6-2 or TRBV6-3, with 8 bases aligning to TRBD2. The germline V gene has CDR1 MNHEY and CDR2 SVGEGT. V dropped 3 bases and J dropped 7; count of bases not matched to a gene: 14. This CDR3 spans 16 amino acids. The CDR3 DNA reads TGTGCCAGCAGTTATGCTGCTAGCGGGCCGTGGGGGGAGCAGTACTTC. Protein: CASSYAASGPWGEQYF.

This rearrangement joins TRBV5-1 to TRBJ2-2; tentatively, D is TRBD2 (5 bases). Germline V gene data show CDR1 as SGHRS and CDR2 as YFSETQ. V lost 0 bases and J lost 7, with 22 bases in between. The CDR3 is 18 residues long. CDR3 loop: CASSLESFLPGVIGELFF. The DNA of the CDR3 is TGCGCCAGCAGCTTGGAAAGTTTTCTCCCCGGGGTTATCGGGGAGCTGTTTTTT.

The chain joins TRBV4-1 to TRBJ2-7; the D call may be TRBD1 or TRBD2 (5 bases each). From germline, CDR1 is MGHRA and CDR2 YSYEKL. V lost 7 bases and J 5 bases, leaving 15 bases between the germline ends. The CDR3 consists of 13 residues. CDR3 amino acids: CASTPGPTNEQYF. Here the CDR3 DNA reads TGCGCCAGCACACCGGGACCGACTAACGAGCAGTACTTC.

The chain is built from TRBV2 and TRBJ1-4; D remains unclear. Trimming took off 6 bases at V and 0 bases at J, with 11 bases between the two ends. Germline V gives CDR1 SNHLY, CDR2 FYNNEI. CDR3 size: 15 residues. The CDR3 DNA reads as TGTGCCAGCAGCCAGAACCTCGCAACTAATGAAAAACTGTTTTTT. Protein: CASSQNLATNEKLFF.

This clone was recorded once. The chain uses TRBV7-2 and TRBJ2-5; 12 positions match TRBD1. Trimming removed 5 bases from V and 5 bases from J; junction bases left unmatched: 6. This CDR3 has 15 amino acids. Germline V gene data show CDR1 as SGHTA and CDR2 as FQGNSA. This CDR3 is CASSPMGQGAETQYF. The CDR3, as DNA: TGTGCCAGCAGCCCGATGGGACAGGGGGCGGAGACCCAGTACTTC. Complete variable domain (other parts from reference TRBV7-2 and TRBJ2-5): GAGVSQSPSNKVTEKGKDVELRCDPISGHTALYWYRQSLGQGLEFLIYFQGNSAPDKSGLPSDRFSAERTGGSVSTLTIQRTQQEDSAVYLCASSPMGQGAETQYFGPGTRLLVL.

The CDR3 spells CASSRGTGVYNEQFF. DNA for the CDR3: TGTGCCAGTAGTAGGGGGACAGGGGTTTACAATGAGCAGTTCTTC. This chain links TRBV19 with TRBJ2-1; 10 bases agree with TRBD1. CDR1 LNHDA and CDR2 SQIVND come from the germline V gene (reference sequence). V was clipped by 4 bases and J by 4 bases; unmatched bases: 4. The CDR3 has 15 residues.

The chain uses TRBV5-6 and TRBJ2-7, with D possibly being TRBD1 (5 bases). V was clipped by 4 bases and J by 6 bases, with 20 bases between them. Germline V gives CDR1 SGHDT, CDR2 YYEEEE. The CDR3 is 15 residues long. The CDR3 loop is CASSPPEPQDAEQYF. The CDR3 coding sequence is TGTGCCAGCAGCCCTCCGGAGCCACAGGACGCCGAGCAGTACTTC.

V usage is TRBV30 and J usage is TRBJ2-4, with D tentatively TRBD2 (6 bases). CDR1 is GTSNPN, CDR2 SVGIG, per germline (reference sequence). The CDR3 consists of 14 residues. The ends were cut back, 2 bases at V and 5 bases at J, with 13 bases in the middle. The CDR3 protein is CAWSLFGGQNIQYF. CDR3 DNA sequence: TGTGCCTGGAGTTTATTCGGAGGGCAAAACATTCAGTACTTC.

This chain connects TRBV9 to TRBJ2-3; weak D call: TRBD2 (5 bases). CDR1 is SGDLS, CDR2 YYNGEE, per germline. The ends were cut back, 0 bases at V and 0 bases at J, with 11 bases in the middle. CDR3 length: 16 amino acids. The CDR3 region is CASSVGADSSTDTQYF. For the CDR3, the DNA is TGTGCCAGCAGCGTAGGGGCGGACTCTAGCACAGATACGCAGTATTTT. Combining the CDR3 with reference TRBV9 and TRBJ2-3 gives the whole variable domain DSGVTQTPKHLITATGQRVTLRCSPRSGDLSVYWYQQSLDQGLQFLIQYYNGEERAKGNILERFSAQQFPDLHSELNLSSLELGDSALYFCASSVGADSSTDTQYFGPGTRLTVL.

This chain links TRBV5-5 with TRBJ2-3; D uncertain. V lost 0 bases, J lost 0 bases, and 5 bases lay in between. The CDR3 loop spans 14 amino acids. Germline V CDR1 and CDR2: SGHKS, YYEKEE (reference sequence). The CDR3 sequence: CASSLVDSTDTQYF. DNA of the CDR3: TGTGCCAGCAGCTTGGTAGATAGCACAGATACGCAGTATTTT.

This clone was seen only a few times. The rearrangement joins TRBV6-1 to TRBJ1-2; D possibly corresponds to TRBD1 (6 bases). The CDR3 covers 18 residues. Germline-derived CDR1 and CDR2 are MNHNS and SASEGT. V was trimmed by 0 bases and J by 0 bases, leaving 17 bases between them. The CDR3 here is CASSEARFVSGANYGYTF. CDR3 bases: TGTGCCAGCAGTGAAGCGCGGTTCGTTTCAGGGGCTAACTATGGCTACACCTTC.

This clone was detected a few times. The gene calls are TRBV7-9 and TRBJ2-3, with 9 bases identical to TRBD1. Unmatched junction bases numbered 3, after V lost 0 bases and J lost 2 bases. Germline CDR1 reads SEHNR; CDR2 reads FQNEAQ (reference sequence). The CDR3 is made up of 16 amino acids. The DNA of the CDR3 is TGTGCCAGCAGCTTAGCTGGACAGGGGTACACAGATACGCAGTATTTT. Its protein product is CASSLAGQGYTDTQYF. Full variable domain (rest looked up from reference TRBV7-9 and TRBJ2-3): DTGVSQNPRHKITKRGQNVTFRCDPISEHNRLYWYRQTLGQGPEFLTYFQNEAQLEKSRLLSDRFSAERPKGSFSTLEIQRTEQGDSAMYLCASSLAGQGYTDTQYFGPGTRLTVL.

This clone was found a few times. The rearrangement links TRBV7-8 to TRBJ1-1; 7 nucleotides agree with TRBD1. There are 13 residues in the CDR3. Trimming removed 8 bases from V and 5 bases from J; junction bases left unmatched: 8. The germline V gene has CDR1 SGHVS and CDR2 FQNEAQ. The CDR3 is CASSRGGRTEAFF. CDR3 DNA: TGTGCCAGCTCCAGAGGGGGCCGGACTGAAGCTTTCTTT.

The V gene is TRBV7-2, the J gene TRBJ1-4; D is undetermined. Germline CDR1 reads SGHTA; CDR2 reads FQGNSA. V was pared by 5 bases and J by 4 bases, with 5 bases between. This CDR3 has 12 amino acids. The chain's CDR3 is CASSGRNEKLFF. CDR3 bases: TGTGCCAGCAGCGGCCGTAATGAAAAACTGTTTTTT.

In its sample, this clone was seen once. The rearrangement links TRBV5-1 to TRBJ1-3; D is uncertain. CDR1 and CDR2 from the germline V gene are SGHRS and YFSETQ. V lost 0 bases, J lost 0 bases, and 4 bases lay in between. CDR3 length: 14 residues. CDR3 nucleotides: TGCGCCAGCAGCTTGGACAGCTCTGGAAACACCATATATTTT. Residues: CASSLDSSGNTIYF.

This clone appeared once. CDR3 amino acids: CASSLAMAREGNGYTF. CDR3 in DNA: TGTGCCAGCAGCTTAGCAATGGCCCGGGAGGGGAATGGCTACACCTTC. The J gene is TRBJ1-2, the V gene TRBV11-2, with D maybe TRBD1 (5 bases). V was clipped by 1 base and J by 6 bases, with 18 bases between them. Per germline, CDR1 SGHAT and CDR2 FQNNGV. This CDR3 is built from 16 residues.

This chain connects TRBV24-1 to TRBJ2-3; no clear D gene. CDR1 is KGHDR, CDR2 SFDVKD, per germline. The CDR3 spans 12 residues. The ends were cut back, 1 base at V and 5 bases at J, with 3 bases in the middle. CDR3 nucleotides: TGTGCCACCAGTGATTTCGGAGATACGCAGTATTTT. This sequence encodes CATSDFGDTQYF.

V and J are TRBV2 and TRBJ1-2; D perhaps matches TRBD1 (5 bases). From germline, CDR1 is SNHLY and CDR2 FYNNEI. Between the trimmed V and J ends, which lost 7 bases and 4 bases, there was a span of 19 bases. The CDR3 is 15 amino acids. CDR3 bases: TGTGCCAGCATTTCCCTGGTTGGGGCCCCCTATGGCTACACCTTC. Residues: CASISLVGAPYGYTF.

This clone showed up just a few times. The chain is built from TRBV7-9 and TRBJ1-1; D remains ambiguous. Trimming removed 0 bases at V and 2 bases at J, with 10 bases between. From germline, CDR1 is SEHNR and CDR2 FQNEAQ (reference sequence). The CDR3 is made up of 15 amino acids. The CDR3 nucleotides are TGTGCCAGCAGCTTAGCGTTATCAGCAAACACTGAAGCTTTCTTT. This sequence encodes CASSLALSANTEAFF.

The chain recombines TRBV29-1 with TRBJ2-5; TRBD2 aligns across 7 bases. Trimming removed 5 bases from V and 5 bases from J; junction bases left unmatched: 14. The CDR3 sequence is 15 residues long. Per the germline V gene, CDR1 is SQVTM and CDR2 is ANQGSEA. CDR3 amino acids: CSVLPLGGAGETQYF. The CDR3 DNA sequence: TGCAGCGTTCTACCCCTGGGAGGGGCTGGGGAGACCCAGTACTTC.

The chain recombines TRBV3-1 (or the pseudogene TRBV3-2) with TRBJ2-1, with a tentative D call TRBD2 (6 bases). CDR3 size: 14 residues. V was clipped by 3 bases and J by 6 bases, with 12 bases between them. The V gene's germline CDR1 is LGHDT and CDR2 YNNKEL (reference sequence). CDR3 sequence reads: CASSQEGRFNEQFF. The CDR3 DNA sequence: TGTGCCAGCAGCCAGGAGGGACGGTTCAATGAGCAGTTCTTC.

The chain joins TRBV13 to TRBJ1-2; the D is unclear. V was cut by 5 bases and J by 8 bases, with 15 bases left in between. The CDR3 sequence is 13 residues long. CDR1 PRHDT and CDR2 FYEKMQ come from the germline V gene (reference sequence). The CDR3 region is CASSIGPLGGYTF. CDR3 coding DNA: TGTGCCAGCAGCATCGGCCCGCTCGGGGGCTACACCTTC.